Listed below are T cell receptor beta chains from one sample, sequenced in a study of OX40 agonist ivuxolimab in advanced cancers. Here immunoSEQ multiplex PCR was the method, and the copy in TCRdb shows in-frame clones only, minus some. The sample lists tens of thousands of clones, roughly 88% occurring once. Specimen: CD4+ or CD8+ T cells sorted from blood, collected in a trial of the OX40 agonist ivuxolimab. Receptors originate from an adult with an advanced solid tumor such as melanoma, head and neck, liver or kidney cancer. Both conserved end residues are part of each CDR3. D genes are given only for firm matches. Clone size, where shown, is once, few, many, or a class for clones that have expanded.

clone_size: NA; v_call: TRBV19; d_call: NA; cdr3_length: 13; j_call: TRBJ2-3; cdr3_nt: TGTGCCAGTAGGATCTCTAGCACAGATACGCAGTATTTT; cdr3_aa: CASRISSTDTQYF
clone_size: NA; v_call: TRBV5-4; d_call: NA; cdr3_length: 13; j_call: TRBJ2-7; cdr3_nt: TGTGCCAGCAGCAGGGAGCCTTCCTACGAGCAGTACTTC; cdr3_aa: CASSREPSYEQYF
clone_size: few; v_call: TRBV14; d_call: NA; cdr3_length: 15; j_call: TRBJ1-1; cdr3_nt: TGTGCCAGCAGCCTTCACCAGGGGATGAACACTGAAGCTTTCTTT; cdr3_aa: CASSLHQGMNTEAFF
clone_size: NA; v_call: TRBV19; d_call: NA; cdr3_length: 14; j_call: TRBJ2-7; cdr3_nt: TGTGCCAGTAGTATAGAAGGGGGTCCGTACGGTCAGTACTTC; cdr3_aa: CASSIEGGPYGQYF
clone_size: NA; v_call: TRBV28; d_call: NA; cdr3_length: 14; j_call: TRBJ2-7; cdr3_nt: TGTGCCAGCAGCCTGGGGCAATACCCCTACGAGCAGTACTTC; cdr3_aa: CASSLGQYPYEQYF
clone_size: NA; v_call: TRBV28; d_call: TRBD1; cdr3_length: 13; j_call: TRBJ2-7; cdr3_nt: TGTGCCAGCAGTTTAACAGGGACAGGCGAGCAGTACTTC; cdr3_aa: CASSLTGTGEQYF
clone_size: NA; v_call: TRBV5-6; d_call: TRBD2; cdr3_length: 17; j_call: TRBJ2-1; cdr3_nt: TGTGCCAGCAGCCTTGGAGAGGGAGGGAGCTCCTACAATGAGCAGTTCTTC; cdr3_aa: CASSLGEGGSSYNEQFF
clone_size: NA; v_call: TRBV6-6; d_call: NA; cdr3_length: 13; j_call: TRBJ2-7; cdr3_nt: TGTGCCAGCAGTTACCAGGAGAACTACGAGCAGTACTTC; cdr3_aa: CASSYQENYEQYF
clone_size: once; v_call: TRBV20-1; d_call: NA; cdr3_length: 11; j_call: TRBJ2-2; cdr3_nt: TGCAGTGCTTCCAGCCTCGGGGAGCTGTTTTTT; cdr3_aa: CSASSLGELFF
clone_size: once; v_call: TRBV2; d_call: NA; cdr3_length: 15; j_call: TRBJ1-3; cdr3_nt: TGTGCCAGCAGTCCAGACGGTGGGGCTGGAAACACCATATATTTT; cdr3_aa: CASSPDGGAGNTIYF
clone_size: NA; v_call: TRBV27; d_call: TRBD1; cdr3_length: 15; j_call: TRBJ1-5; cdr3_nt: TGTGCCAGCAGTTCCTTGGACAGGGTCGGACAGCCCCAGCATTTT; cdr3_aa: CASSSLDRVGQPQHF
clone_size: NA; v_call: TRBV5-1; d_call: TRBD1; cdr3_length: 14; j_call: TRBJ2-2; cdr3_nt: TGCGCCAGCAGCTCAGGGGGCGAAGCCGGGGAGCTGTTTTTT; cdr3_aa: CASSSGGEAGELFF
clone_size: NA; v_call: TRBV5-3; d_call: TRBD2; cdr3_length: 18; j_call: TRBJ2-7; cdr3_nt: TGTGCCAGAAGCTTGACCCCACGGGGGGGAATAGGAGGATACGAGCAGTACTTC; cdr3_aa: CARSLTPRGGIGGYEQYF
clone_size: NA; v_call: TRBV29-1; d_call: NA; cdr3_length: 10; j_call: TRBJ2-7; cdr3_nt: TGCAGCGCAGGGGTCGGGGAGCAGTACTTC; cdr3_aa: CSAGVGEQYF
clone_size: NA; v_call: TRBV2; d_call: NA; cdr3_length: 15; j_call: TRBJ2-6; cdr3_nt: TGTGCCAGCAGTGAAGTCGGGTCTGGGGCCAACGTCCTGACTTTC; cdr3_aa: CASSEVGSGANVLTF
clone_size: NA; v_call: TRBV4-2; d_call: TRBD2; cdr3_length: 19; j_call: TRBJ2-5; cdr3_nt: TGTGCCAGCAGCCGTTCGATTGGACTAGCGGGAGGCCCCCAAGAGACCCAGTACTTC; cdr3_aa: CASSRSIGLAGGPQETQYF
clone_size: NA; v_call: TRBV28; d_call: NA; cdr3_length: 15; j_call: TRBJ2-1; cdr3_nt: TGTGCCAGCAGTCCCGGGAAAGGCTCCTACAATGAGCAGTTCTTC; cdr3_aa: CASSPGKGSYNEQFF
clone_size: NA; v_call: TRBV11-2; d_call: TRBD1; cdr3_length: 16; j_call: TRBJ1-5; cdr3_nt: TGTGCCAGCAGCTTAGGGGACAGGGTCTTCAATCAGCCCCAGCATTTT; cdr3_aa: CASSLGDRVFNQPQHF
clone_size: NA; v_call: TRBV10-1; d_call: TRBD2; cdr3_length: 17; j_call: TRBJ2-5; cdr3_nt: TGCGCCAGCAGTCCCGGGACTAGCGGGAGGGCCACGGAGACCCAGTACTTC; cdr3_aa: CASSPGTSGRATETQYF
clone_size: NA; v_call: TRBV9; d_call: TRBD2; cdr3_length: 17; j_call: TRBJ2-2; cdr3_nt: TGTGCCAGCAGCGTAGGGGGACTAGCGGGAGCTATCGGGGAGCTGTTTTTT; cdr3_aa: CASSVGGLAGAIGELFF
clone_size: NA; v_call: TRBV5-1; d_call: TRBD1; cdr3_length: 15; j_call: TRBJ1-2; cdr3_nt: TGCGCCAGCAGCTTGGTCCCTGACAGGGTTTACGGCTACACCTTC; cdr3_aa: CASSLVPDRVYGYTF
clone_size: NA; v_call: TRBV10-3; d_call: TRBD2; cdr3_length: 15; j_call: TRBJ2-7; cdr3_nt: TGTGCCATCAGTGAGTCCGCGGGAGGGCCTTACGAGCAGTACTTC; cdr3_aa: CAISESAGGPYEQYF
clone_size: NA; v_call: TRBV4-1; d_call: TRBD1; cdr3_length: 20; j_call: TRBJ2-1; cdr3_nt: TGCGCCAGCAGCCCACAGGCCGGCGACAGGGCTCAGTCCTGGGACAATGAGCAGTTCTTC; cdr3_aa: CASSPQAGDRAQSWDNEQFF
clone_size: NA; v_call: TRBV29-1; d_call: NA; cdr3_length: 13; j_call: TRBJ2-5; cdr3_nt: TGCAGCAAAAACGGGGCCCAGGCGGAGACCCAGTACTTC; cdr3_aa: CSKNGAQAETQYF
clone_size: NA; v_call: TRBV9; d_call: NA; cdr3_length: 15; j_call: TRBJ2-1; cdr3_nt: TGTGCCAGCAGCCTAACTAGCTCAGTGGGTAATGAGCAGTTCTTC; cdr3_aa: CASSLTSSVGNEQFF
clone_size: NA; v_call: TRBV6-1; d_call: NA; cdr3_length: 14; j_call: TRBJ2-7; cdr3_nt: TGTGCCAGCAGCCCCCAAATGGGTCCCTACGAGCAGTACTTC; cdr3_aa: CASSPQMGPYEQYF
clone_size: NA; v_call: TRBV7-9; d_call: NA; cdr3_length: 11; j_call: TRBJ2-1; cdr3_nt: TGTGCCAGCAGCTTCTACAATGAGCAGTTCTTC; cdr3_aa: CASSFYNEQFF
clone_size: NA; v_call: TRBV7-3; d_call: NA; cdr3_length: 17; j_call: TRBJ2-2; cdr3_nt: TGTGCCAGCAGCTCTACCCGGCTAGCGCCGAACACCGGGGAGCTGTTTTTT; cdr3_aa: CASSSTRLAPNTGELFF
clone_size: NA; v_call: TRBV7-8; d_call: NA; cdr3_length: 15; j_call: TRBJ1-5; cdr3_nt: TGTGCCAGCAGCCCTGGACTGGTTAGCAATCAGCCCCAGCATTTT; cdr3_aa: CASSPGLVSNQPQHF
clone_size: NA; v_call: TRBV19; d_call: TRBD2; cdr3_length: 19; j_call: TRBJ2-2; cdr3_nt: TGTGCCAGTAGGTCAGCCGGGACTAGCGGGATCCCGAACACCGGGGAGCTGTTTTTT; cdr3_aa: CASRSAGTSGIPNTGELFF
clone_size: NA; v_call: TRBV5-1; d_call: NA; cdr3_length: 15; j_call: TRBJ2-3; cdr3_nt: TGCGCCAGCAGCTTGGGGGACGCGGGTGCAGATACGCAGTATTTT; cdr3_aa: CASSLGDAGADTQYF
clone_size: NA; v_call: TRBV10-3; d_call: TRBD1; cdr3_length: 12; j_call: TRBJ1-1; cdr3_nt: TGTGCCATCAGCGGGACAGGGTTGGGAGCTTTCTTT; cdr3_aa: CAISGTGLGAFF
clone_size: NA; v_call: TRBV5-5; d_call: NA; cdr3_length: 15; j_call: TRBJ1-1; cdr3_nt: TGTGCCAGCAGCTTGTGGCGGGCCATGAACACTGAAGCTTTCTTT; cdr3_aa: CASSLWRAMNTEAFF
clone_size: NA; v_call: TRBV7-3; d_call: NA; cdr3_length: 13; j_call: TRBJ2-3; cdr3_nt: TGTGCCAGCAGCCCCTCCGGGCCAGATACGCAATATTTT; cdr3_aa: CASSPSGPDTQYF
clone_size: NA; v_call: TRBV7-9; d_call: NA; cdr3_length: 16; j_call: TRBJ2-1; cdr3_nt: TGTGCCAGCAGCTTGCGGACCGCGGCCTCCTACAATGAGCAGTTCTTC; cdr3_aa: CASSLRTAASYNEQFF
clone_size: NA; v_call: TRBV27; d_call: TRBD1; cdr3_length: 18; j_call: TRBJ1-2; cdr3_nt: TGTGCCAGCAGTCCAAGACAGGGGACTCCCACTACCAACTATGGCTACACCTTC; cdr3_aa: CASSPRQGTPTTNYGYTF
clone_size: NA; v_call: TRBV7-9; d_call: TRBD2; cdr3_length: 16; j_call: TRBJ2-1; cdr3_nt: TGTGCCAGCAGCCCCTTAGCGGGTAGCTCCTACAATGAGCAGTTCTTC; cdr3_aa: CASSPLAGSSYNEQFF
clone_size: NA; v_call: TRBV7-2; d_call: TRBD1; cdr3_length: 15; j_call: TRBJ1-4; cdr3_nt: TGTGCCAGCAGCCCGAGGACAGGTAATAATGAAAAACTGTTTTTT; cdr3_aa: CASSPRTGNNEKLFF
clone_size: NA; v_call: TRBV5-1; d_call: TRBD2; cdr3_length: 16; j_call: TRBJ2-3; cdr3_nt: TGCGCCAGCAGCTTGGGCGGTAGCGGGCGACATGATACGCAGTATTTT; cdr3_aa: CASSLGGSGRHDTQYF
clone_size: NA; v_call: TRBV15; d_call: NA; cdr3_length: 13; j_call: TRBJ1-5; cdr3_nt: TGTGCCACCAGCCACACAGGGAAACAGCCCCAGCATTTT; cdr3_aa: CATSHTGKQPQHF
clone_size: NA; v_call: TRBV2; d_call: NA; cdr3_length: 14; j_call: TRBJ1-1; cdr3_nt: TGTGCCAGCAGGCAAGGACAGAGGAACACTGAAGCTTTCTTT; cdr3_aa: CASRQGQRNTEAFF